This entry is about one T cell receptor (beta chain). TCRdb re-called the RT-PCR reads through MiXCR, storing one row per CDR3 protein. The repertoire consists of fewer than 800,000 distinct CDR3 sequences, with 14% occurring once and the leading ten covering roughly 3.6%. Sequencing used memory CD4+ T cells from blood. This TCR was sampled from a female donor in good health, serving as a healthy control.

Here the CDR3 reads CATSSDLPGLSLNIQYF. Here the CDR3 DNA reads TGTGCCACCAGCAGCGACCTCCCGGGACTCTCCCTAAACATTCAGTACTTC. V gene TRBV15 combines with J gene TRBJ2-4; D possibly corresponds to TRBD2 (6 bases). V was pared by 3 bases and J by 6 bases, with 21 bases between. The CDR3 consists of 17 residues. Per the germline V gene, CDR1 is LNHNV and CDR2 is YYDKDF (reference sequence).